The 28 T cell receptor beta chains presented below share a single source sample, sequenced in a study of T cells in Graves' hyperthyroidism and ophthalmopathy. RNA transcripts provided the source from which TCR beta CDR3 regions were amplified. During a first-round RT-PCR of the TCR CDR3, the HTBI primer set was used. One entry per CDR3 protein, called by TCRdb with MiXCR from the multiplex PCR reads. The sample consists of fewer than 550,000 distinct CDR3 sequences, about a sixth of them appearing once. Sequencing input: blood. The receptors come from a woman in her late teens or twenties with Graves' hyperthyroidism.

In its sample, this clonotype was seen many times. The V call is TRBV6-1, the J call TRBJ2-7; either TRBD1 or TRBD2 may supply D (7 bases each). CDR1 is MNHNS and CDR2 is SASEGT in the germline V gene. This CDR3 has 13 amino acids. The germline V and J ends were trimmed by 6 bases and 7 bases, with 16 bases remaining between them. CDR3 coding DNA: TGTGCCAGCAGCGTCGGGACAGCGGGGGAGCAGTACTTC. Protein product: CASSVGTAGEQYF.

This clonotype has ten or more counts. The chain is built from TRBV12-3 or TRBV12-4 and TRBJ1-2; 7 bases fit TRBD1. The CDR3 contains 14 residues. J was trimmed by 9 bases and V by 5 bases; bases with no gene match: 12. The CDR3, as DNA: TGTGCCAGCAGTCTTGGGACAGCGGTCGGAAGCTACACCTTC. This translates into CASSLGTAVGSYTF.

Here the CDR3 DNA reads TGTGCCAGTAGTATCTCGACAGGGGGCGGCCAGCCCCAGCATTTT. Its translation is CASSISTGGGQPQHF. The chain joins TRBV19 to TRBJ1-5; 10 positions agree with TRBD1. V shed 3 bases, J shed 7 bases, and the junction held 6 bases outside the gene matches. CDR3 length: 15 residues. The germline gives CDR1 LNHDA, CDR2 SQIVND (reference sequence).

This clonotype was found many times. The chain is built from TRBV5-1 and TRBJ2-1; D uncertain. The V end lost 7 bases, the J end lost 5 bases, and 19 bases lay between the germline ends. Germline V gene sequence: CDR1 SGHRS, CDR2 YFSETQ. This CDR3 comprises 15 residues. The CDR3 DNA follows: TGCGCCAGCGTATCCTTAGAGAAAGGAAACAATGAGCAGTTCTTC. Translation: CASVSLEKGNNEQFF.

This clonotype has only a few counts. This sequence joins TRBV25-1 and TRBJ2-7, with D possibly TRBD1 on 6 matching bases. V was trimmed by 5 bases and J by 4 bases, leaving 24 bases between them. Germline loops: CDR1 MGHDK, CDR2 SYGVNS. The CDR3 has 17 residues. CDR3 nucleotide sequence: TGTGCCAGCAGTCCTCGACTGGCGACAGGCCTAAGTTACGAGCAGTACTTC. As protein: CASSPRLATGLSYEQYF.

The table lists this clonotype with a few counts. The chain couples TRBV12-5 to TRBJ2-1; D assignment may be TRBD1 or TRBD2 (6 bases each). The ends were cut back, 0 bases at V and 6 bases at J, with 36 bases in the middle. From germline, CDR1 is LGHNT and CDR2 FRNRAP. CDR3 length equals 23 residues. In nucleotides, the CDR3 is TGTGCTAGTGGTTTGGTATCGGGAAGGGGGTTGTTGATAGCGGACCATCCTGGCAATGAGCAGTTCTTC. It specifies CASGLVSGRGLLIADHPGNEQFF.

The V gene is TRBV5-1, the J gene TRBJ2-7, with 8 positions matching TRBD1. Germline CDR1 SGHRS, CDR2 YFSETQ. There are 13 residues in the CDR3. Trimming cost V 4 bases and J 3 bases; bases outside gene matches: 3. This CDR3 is CASSEGQVYEQYF. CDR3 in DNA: TGCGCCAGCAGCGAGGGACAGGTCTACGAGCAGTACTTC.

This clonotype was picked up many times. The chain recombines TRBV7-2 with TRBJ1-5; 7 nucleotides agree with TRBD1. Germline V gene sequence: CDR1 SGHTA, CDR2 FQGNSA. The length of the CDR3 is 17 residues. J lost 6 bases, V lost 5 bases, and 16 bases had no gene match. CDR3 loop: CASSISFMGRGAQPQHF. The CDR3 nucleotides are TGTGCCAGCAGCATCTCCTTTATGGGCAGGGGGGCTCAGCCCCAGCATTTT.

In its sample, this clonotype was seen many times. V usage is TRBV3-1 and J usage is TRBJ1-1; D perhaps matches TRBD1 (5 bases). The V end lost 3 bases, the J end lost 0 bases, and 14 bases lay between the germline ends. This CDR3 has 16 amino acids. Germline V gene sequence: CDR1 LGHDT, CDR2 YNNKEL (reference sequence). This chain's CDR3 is CASSQGWGNMNTEAFF. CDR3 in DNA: TGTGCCAGCAGCCAGGGGTGGGGGAACATGAACACTGAAGCTTTCTTT. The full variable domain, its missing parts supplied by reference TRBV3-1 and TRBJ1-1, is DTAVSQTPKYLVTQMGNDKSIKCEQNLGHDTMYWYKQDSKKFLKIMFSYNNKELIINETVPNRFSPKSPDKAHLNLHINSLELGDSAVYFCASSQGWGNMNTEAFFGQGTRLTVV.

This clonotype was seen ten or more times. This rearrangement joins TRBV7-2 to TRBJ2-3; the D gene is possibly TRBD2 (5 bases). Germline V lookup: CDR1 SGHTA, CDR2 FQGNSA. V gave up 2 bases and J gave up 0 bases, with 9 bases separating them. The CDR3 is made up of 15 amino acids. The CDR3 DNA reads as TGTGCCAGCAGCTTAATGGGCGGGAGCACAGATACGCAGTATTTT. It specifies CASSLMGGSTDTQYF.

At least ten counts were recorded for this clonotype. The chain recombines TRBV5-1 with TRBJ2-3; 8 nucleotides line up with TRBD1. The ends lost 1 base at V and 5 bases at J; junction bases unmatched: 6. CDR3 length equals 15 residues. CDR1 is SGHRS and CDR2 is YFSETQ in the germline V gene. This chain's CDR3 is CASSLSGTGGDTQYF. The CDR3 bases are TGCGCCAGCAGCTTGTCAGGTACAGGGGGAGATACGCAGTATTTT.

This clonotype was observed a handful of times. CDR3 amino acids: CSARGKALLREFTDTQYF. CDR3 DNA: TGCAGTGCTAGGGGGAAAGCCTTGTTGAGGGAGTTCACAGATACGCAGTATTTT. The chain combines TRBV20-1 with TRBJ2-3; TRBD2 might be the D (5 bases). Trimming took off 3 bases at V and 2 bases at J, with 24 bases between the two ends. The CDR3 runs to 18 residues. CDR1 is DFQATT and CDR2 is SNEGSKA in the germline V gene (reference sequence).

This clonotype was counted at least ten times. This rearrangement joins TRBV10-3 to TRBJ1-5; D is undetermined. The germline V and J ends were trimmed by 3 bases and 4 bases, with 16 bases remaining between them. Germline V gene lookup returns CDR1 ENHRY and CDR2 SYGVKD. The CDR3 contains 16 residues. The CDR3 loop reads CAISDLGPGGNQPQHF. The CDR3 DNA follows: TGTGCCATCAGTGACCTAGGGCCTGGCGGGAATCAGCCCCAGCATTTT.

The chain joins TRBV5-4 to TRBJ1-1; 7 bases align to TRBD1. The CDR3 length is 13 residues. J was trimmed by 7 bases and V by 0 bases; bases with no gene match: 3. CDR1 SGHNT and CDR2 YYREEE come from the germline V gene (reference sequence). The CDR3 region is CASSLGWTGEAFF. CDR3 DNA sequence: TGTGCCAGCAGCTTGGGATGGACAGGTGAAGCTTTCTTT. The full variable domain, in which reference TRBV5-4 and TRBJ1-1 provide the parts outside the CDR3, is ETGVTQSPTHLIKTRGQQVTLRCSSQSGHNTVSWYQQALGQGPQFIFQYYREEENGRGNFPPRFSGLQFPNYSSELNVNALELDDSALYLCASSLGWTGEAFFGQGTRLTVV.

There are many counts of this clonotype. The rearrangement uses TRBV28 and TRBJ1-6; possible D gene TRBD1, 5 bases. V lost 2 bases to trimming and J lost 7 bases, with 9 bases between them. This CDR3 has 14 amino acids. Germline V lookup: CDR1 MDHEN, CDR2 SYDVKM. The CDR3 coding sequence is TGTGCCAGCAGTTTAGTGGGGGGAAATTCACCCCTCCACTTT. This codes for CASSLVGGNSPLHF.

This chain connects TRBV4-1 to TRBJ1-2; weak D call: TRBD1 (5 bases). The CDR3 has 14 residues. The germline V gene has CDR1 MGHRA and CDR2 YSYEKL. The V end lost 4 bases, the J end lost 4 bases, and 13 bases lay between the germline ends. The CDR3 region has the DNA TGCGCCAGCAGCCGAAGAGTTCAGGGCTATGGCTACACCTTC. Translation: CASSRRVQGYGYTF.

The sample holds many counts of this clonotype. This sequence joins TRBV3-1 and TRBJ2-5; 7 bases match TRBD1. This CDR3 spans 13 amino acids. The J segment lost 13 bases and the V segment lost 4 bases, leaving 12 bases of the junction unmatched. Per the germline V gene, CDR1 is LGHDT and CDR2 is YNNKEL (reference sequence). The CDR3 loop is CASSLTDRTSLYF. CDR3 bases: TGTGCCAGCAGCCTAACGGACAGGACTTCCCTGTACTTC.

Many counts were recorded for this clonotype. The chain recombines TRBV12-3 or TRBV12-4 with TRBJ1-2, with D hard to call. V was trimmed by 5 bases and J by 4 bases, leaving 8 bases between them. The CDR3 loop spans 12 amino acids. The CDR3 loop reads CASSDLGYGYTF. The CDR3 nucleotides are TGTGCCAGCAGTGACCTCGGCTATGGCTACACCTTC.

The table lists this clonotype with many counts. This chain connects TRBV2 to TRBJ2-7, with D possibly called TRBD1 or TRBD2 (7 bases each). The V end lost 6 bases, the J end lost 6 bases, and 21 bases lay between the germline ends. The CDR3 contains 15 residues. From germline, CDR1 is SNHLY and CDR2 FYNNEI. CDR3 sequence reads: CASSKGASGPGEQYF. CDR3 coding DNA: TGTGCCAGCAGCAAGGGGGCTAGCGGTCCCGGCGAGCAGTACTTC.

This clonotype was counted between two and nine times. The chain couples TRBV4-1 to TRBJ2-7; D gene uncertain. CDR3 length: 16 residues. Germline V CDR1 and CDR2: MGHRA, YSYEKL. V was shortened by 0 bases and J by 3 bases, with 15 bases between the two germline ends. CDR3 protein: CASSQDRNKLSYEQYF. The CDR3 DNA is TGCGCCAGCAGCCAAGATCGGAACAAGTTAAGCTACGAGCAGTACTTC.

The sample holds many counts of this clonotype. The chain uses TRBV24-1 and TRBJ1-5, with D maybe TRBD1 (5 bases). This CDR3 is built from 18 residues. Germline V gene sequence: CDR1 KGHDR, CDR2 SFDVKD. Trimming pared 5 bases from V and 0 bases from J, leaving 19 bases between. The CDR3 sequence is CATSVEVQGQGSNQPQHF. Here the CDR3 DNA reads TGTGCCACCAGTGTCGAGGTGCAGGGCCAGGGTAGCAATCAGCCCCAGCATTTT.

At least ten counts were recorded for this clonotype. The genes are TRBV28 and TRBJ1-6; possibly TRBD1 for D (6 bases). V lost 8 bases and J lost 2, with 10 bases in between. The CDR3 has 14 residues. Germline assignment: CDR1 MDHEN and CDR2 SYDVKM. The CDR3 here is CASAGEPYNSPLHF. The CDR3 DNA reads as TGTGCCAGCGCAGGGGAGCCCTATAATTCACCCCTCCACTTT. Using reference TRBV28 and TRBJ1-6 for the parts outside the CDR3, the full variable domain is DVKVTQSSRYLVKRTGEKVFLECVQDMDHENMFWYRQDPGLGLRLIYFSYDVKMKEKGDIPEGYSVSREKKERFSLILESASTNQTSMYLCASAGEPYNSPLHFGNGTRLTVT.

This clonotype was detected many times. The chain's CDR3 is CASSSRTSAQHNEQFF. The CDR3 nucleotides read TGCGCCAGCAGCTCTCGGACTAGCGCACAACACAATGAGCAGTTCTTC. V is TRBV5-1 and J is TRBJ2-1; 9 bases match TRBD2. Germline CDR1 is SGHRS and CDR2 is YFSETQ. Trimming took 3 bases from V and 5 from J; bases not matched to a gene: 9. CDR3 length: 16 amino acids. The whole variable domain, remainder taken from reference TRBV5-1 and TRBJ2-1, is KAGVTQTPRYLIKTRGQQVTLSCSPISGHRSVSWYQQTPGQGLQFLFEYFSETQRNKGNFPGRFSGRQFSNSRSEMNVSTLELGDSALYLCASSSRTSAQHNEQFFGPGTRLTVL.

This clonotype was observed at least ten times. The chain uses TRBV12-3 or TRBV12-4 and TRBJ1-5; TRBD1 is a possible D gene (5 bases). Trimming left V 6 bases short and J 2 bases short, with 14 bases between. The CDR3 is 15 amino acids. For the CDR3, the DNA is TGTGCCAGCAGCCCGGGGACGGCTCGCAATCAGCCCCAGCATTTT. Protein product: CASSPGTARNQPQHF.

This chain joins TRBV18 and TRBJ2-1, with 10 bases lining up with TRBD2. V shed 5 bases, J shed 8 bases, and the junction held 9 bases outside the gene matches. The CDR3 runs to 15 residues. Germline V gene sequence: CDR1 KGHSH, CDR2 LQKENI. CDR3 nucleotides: TGTGCCAGCTCAGTGGCTAGCGGGAGAAGACATGAGCAGTTCTTC. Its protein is CASSVASGRRHEQFF.

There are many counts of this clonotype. DNA of the CDR3: TGCGCCAGCAGCTTCTCGGGAACCTCCTACAATGAGCAGTTCTTC. It codes for CASSFSGTSYNEQFF. The rearrangement links TRBV5-1 to TRBJ2-1, with a weak D call TRBD2 (5 bases). Trimming removed 2 bases from V and 0 bases from J, with 9 bases in between. Germline V lookup: CDR1 SGHRS, CDR2 YFSETQ. The CDR3 runs 15 residues.

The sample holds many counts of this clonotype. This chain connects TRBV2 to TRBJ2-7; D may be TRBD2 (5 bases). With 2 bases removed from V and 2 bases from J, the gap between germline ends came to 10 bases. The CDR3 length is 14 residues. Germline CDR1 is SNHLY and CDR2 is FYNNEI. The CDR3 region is CASSETAATYEQYF. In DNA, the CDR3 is TGTGCCAGCAGTGAAACAGCGGCCACCTACGAGCAGTACTTC.

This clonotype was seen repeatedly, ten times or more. As DNA, the CDR3 is TGTGCCAGCAAAGGCAGGGATGGCCTTTATGGCTACACCTTC. Its translation is CASKGRDGLYGYTF. V gene TRBV2 combines with J gene TRBJ1-2; D perhaps matches TRBD1 (5 bases). This CDR3 is built from 14 residues. From germline, CDR1 is SNHLY and CDR2 FYNNEI. V shed 7 bases and J shed 5 bases, with 17 bases lying between them.